Each of the 15 T cell receptor beta chains below was sequenced from the same sample in a study of blood T cell repertoires in COVID-19. Assay used: immunoSEQ multiplex PCR; TCRdb lists only in-frame clones, some missing. This sample has 430,000 or so clones, with roughly 90% found just once. Sequencing input: PBMCs or T cells enriched from blood (not recorded which). The receptors come from a woman in her thirties or forties who had recovered from COVID-19.

The J gene is TRBJ2-7, the V gene TRBV7-2; 8 bases fit TRBD2. V lost 5 bases to trimming and J lost 9 bases; unmatched junction nucleotides: 9. This CDR3 comprises 13 residues. The germline V gene encodes CDR1 SGHTA and CDR2 FQGNSA. Written as DNA, the CDR3 is TGTGCCAGCAGCACCCTGACTAGCGCGGGGCAGTACTTC. This encodes CASSTLTSAGQYF.

The chain carries TRBV5-1 and TRBJ2-1, with D perhaps TRBD2 (6 bases). From germline, CDR1 is SGHRS and CDR2 YFSETQ. V shed 0 bases and J shed 7 bases, with 11 bases lying between them. This CDR3 is built from 14 residues. CDR3 nucleotide sequence: TGCGCCAGCAGCTTGGATCCGGGAGCAAATGAGCAGTTCTTC. This translates into CASSLDPGANEQFF. Full variable domain (missing parts from reference TRBV5-1 and TRBJ2-1): KAGVTQTPRYLIKTRGQQVTLSCSPISGHRSVSWYQQTPGQGLQFLFEYFSETQRNKGNFPGRFSGRQFSNSRSEMNVSTLELGDSALYLCASSLDPGANEQFFGPGTRLTVL.

V and J are TRBV12-3 or TRBV12-4 and TRBJ1-4; tentative D call: TRBD1 (6 bases). The CDR3 consists of 11 residues. The V end lost 5 bases, the J end lost 8 bases, and 6 bases lay between the germline ends. This CDR3 reads CASSRGEKLFF. DNA of the CDR3: TGTGCCAGCAGTAGGGGGGAAAAACTGTTTTTT.

This chain uses TRBV5-5 with TRBJ2-7; TRBD2 matches 8 bases. The CDR3 sequence is 15 residues long. The trim removed 0 bases at V and 3 bases at J, leaving 5 bases unmatched. Per germline, CDR1 SGHKS and CDR2 YYEKEE (reference sequence). In DNA form, the CDR3 reads TGTGCCAGCAGCTTGGAGCCGGGAGGGTACTACGAGCAGTACTTC. Residues: CASSLEPGGYYEQYF.

CDR3 DNA sequence: TGTGCCAGCAGCGATGAGTCCCCTAGCGGGAGTAGGAATGAGCAGTTCTTC. Amino acid sequence: CASSDESPSGSRNEQFF. The chain recombines TRBV5-4 with TRBJ2-1; 10 nucleotides agree with TRBD2. Trimming cost V 4 bases and J 7 bases; bases outside gene matches: 14. The germline V gene has CDR1 SGHNT and CDR2 YYREEE (reference sequence). This CDR3 is 17 amino acids long. The full variable domain, with the rest looked up from reference TRBV5-4 and TRBJ2-1, is ETGVTQSPTHLIKTRGQQVTLRCSSQSGHNTVSWYQQALGQGPQFIFQYYREEENGRGNFPPRFSGLQFPNYSSELNVNALELDDSALYLCASSDESPSGSRNEQFFGPGTRLTVL.

The chain carries TRBV7-9 and TRBJ2-7; TRBD1 matches at 10 bases. The CDR3 consists of 13 residues. Trimming cost V 3 bases and J 6 bases; bases outside gene matches: 2. Germline-derived CDR1 and CDR2 are SEHNR and FQNEAQ (reference sequence). CDR3 residues: CASSLTGGAEQYF. The CDR3 DNA is TGTGCCAGCAGCTTGACAGGGGGCGCCGAGCAGTACTTC.

About this clone: Other DNA sequences in this specimen translate into the identical CDR3. The genes are TRBV5-1 and TRBJ2-1; D is perhaps TRBD2 (5 bases). V was shortened by 0 bases and J by 4 bases, with 11 bases between the two germline ends. This CDR3 spans 15 amino acids. CDR1 and CDR2 (germline): SGHRS, YFSETQ. The CDR3 reads CASSLEAGSYNEQFF. In nucleotides, the CDR3 is TGCGCCAGCAGCTTGGAGGCGGGTTCGTACAATGAGCAGTTCTTC.

This clone was detected once. CDR3 coding DNA: TGTGCCAGCAGTGCCCGACAGTCGTATAATTCACCCCTCCACTTT. This translates into CASSARQSYNSPLHF. The chain couples TRBV2 to TRBJ1-6; D is possibly TRBD1 (5 bases). The V end was cut by 4 bases, the J end by 4 bases, with 11 bases between. Germline V gene data show CDR1 as SNHLY and CDR2 as FYNNEI. The CDR3 extends over 15 amino acids.

The CDR3 loop is CASSWGKETQYF. The CDR3 DNA reads TGTGCCAGCAGTTGGGGCAAGGAGACCCAGTACTTC. The chain carries TRBV6-2 or TRBV6-3 and TRBJ2-5; perhaps TRBD1 as D (5 bases). Germline lookup yields CDR1 MNHEY and CDR2 SVGEGT. Trimming left V 4 bases short and J 5 bases short, with 8 bases between. The CDR3 consists of 12 residues.

This sequence joins TRBV29-1 and TRBJ1-2; the match to TRBD1 covers 7 bases. CDR1 and CDR2 (germline): SQVTM, ANQGSEA. The CDR3 totals 11 residues. V dropped 7 bases and J dropped 3; count of bases not matched to a gene: 2. As DNA, the CDR3 is TGCAGCGGCGGACAGGACTATGGCTACACCTTC. Translated, it gives CSGGQDYGYTF.

The chain is built from TRBV5-6 and TRBJ1-2; no definite D call. Germline lookup yields CDR1 SGHDT and CDR2 YYEEEE. V lost 1 base and J lost 0, with 16 bases in between. The CDR3 covers 17 residues. CDR3 in amino acids: CASSLIDTKPTNYGYTF. CDR3 bases: TGTGCCAGCAGCTTGATTGACACCAAACCAACTAACTATGGCTACACCTTC.

The chain has TRBV28 and TRBJ2-7; TRBD2 aligns across 8 bases. This CDR3 has 15 residues. Trimming cost V 4 bases and J 2 bases; bases outside gene matches: 7. The germline V gene has CDR1 MDHEN and CDR2 SYDVKM. Written as DNA, the CDR3 is TGTGCCAGCAGTTCGGCCGGGACTAGTGCCTACGAGCAGTACTTC. Amino acids: CASSSAGTSAYEQYF.

This chain links TRBV6-5 with TRBJ1-1; D ambiguous. The V end was cut by 0 bases, the J end by 3 bases, with 8 bases between. The CDR3 has 14 residues. Germline V CDR1 and CDR2: MNHEY, SVGAGI. CDR3 sequence: CASSYSHGDTEAFF. The CDR3 bases are TGTGCCAGCAGTTACTCCCACGGGGACACTGAAGCTTTCTTT.

The rearrangement links TRBV6-5 to TRBJ2-7; 8 nucleotides align to TRBD2. CDR3 length: 14 residues. Germline CDR1 and CDR2: MNHEY and SVGAGI. V was clipped by 6 bases and J by 4 bases; unmatched bases: 8. The CDR3 sequence: CASRRAGADYEQYF. The CDR3 coding sequence is TGTGCCAGCAGACGAGCGGGAGCCGATTACGAGCAGTACTTC.

This clone was found once. V and J are TRBV30 and TRBJ2-1; TRBD1 aligns across 8 bases. This CDR3 contains 15 residues. Per the germline V gene, CDR1 is GTSNPN and CDR2 is SVGIG (reference sequence). Trimming at V came to 3 bases and at J to 4 bases, leaving 8 bases not matched to a gene. The CDR3 reads CAWSFQGAVYNEQFF. CDR3 sequence (DNA): TGTGCCTGGAGCTTCCAGGGGGCGGTATACAATGAGCAGTTCTTC. Filled out from reference TRBV30 and TRBJ2-1, the complete variable domain reads SQTIHQWPATLVQPVGSPLSLECTVEGTSNPNLYWYRQAAGRGLQLLFYSVGIGQISSEVPQNLSASRPQDRQFILSSKKLLLSDSGFYLCAWSFQGAVYNEQFFGPGTRLTVL.